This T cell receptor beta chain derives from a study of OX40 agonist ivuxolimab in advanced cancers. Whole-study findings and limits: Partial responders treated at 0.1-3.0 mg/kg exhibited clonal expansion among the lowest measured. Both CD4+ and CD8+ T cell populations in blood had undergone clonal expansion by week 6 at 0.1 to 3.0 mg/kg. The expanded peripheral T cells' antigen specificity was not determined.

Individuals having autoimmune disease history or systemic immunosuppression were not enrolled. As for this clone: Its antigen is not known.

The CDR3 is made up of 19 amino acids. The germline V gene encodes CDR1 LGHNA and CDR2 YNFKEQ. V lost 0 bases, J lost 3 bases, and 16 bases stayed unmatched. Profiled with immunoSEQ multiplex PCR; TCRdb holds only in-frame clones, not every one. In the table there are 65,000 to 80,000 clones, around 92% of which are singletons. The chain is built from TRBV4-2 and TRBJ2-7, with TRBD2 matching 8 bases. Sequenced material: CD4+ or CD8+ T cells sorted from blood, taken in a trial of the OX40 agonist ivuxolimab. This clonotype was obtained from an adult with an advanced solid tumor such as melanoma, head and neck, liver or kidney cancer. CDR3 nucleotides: TGTGCCAGCAGCCAAGATCTTACTAACGGGAGGGTCCTGGTCTACGAGCAGTACTTC. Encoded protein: CASSQDLTNGRVLVYEQYF.